This TCR beta chain was identified in a study of circulating and synovial CD4+ cells in juvenile arthritis. Samples derive from patients with active juvenile idiopathic arthritis. CDR1 and CDR2 from the germline V gene are SGHAT and FQNNGV. This CDR3 region has 15 residues. V lost 5 bases, J lost 5 bases, and 9 bases stayed unmatched. Assay: immunoSEQ multiplex PCR; the TCRdb copy retains only in-frame clones and omits some. The table lists approximately 15,000 clones, about 90% of them singletons. Notes on the study in general: Bulk blood CD4 samples held at least an order of magnitude more or fewer genomes than CPL. Bulk blood CD4 repertoires were more diverse than these.

A word on this clone: Its cognate antigen is unknown.

This rearrangement joins TRBV11-2 to TRBJ1-2, with TRBD1 matching over 9 bases. The material sequenced was CD4+ T cells from blood. The receptor comes from a human donor with juvenile idiopathic arthritis. CDR3 loop: CASSPPGQGLYGYTF. The CDR3 DNA sequence: TGTGCCAGCAGCCCTCCGGGACAGGGTCTTTATGGCTACACCTTC.